These 28 T cell receptor beta chains came from one sample sequenced in a study of PD-L1 blockade in urothelial cancer. TCRdb's copy holds only in-frame clones and misses some; the assay was immunoSEQ multiplex PCR. The repertoire has about 100,000 clones, approximately 85% of them found once; the top ten carry 2% to 3%. The source was PBMCs, collected around atezolizumab (anti-PD-L1) treatment. Source of these receptors: a man aged 50 to 59 with urothelial cancer.

The chain joins TRBV4-1 to TRBJ1-6; 8 bases agree with TRBD1. Germline CDR1 is MGHRA and CDR2 is YSYEKL. CDR3 length: 15 residues. Losses at the gene ends were 2 bases for V and 7 bases for J; bases not matched to a gene: 4. CDR3 bases: TGCGCCAGCAGCCAACGACAGGGGTCGAATTCACCCCTCCACTTT. Translation: CASSQRQGSNSPLHF.

The chain links TRBV6-5 to TRBJ1-6, with TRBD1 matching over 7 bases. The CDR3 contains 16 residues. Germline CDR1 reads MNHEY; CDR2 reads SVGAGI. V lost 2 bases to trimming and J lost 9 bases; unmatched junction nucleotides: 10. CDR3 bases: TGTGCCAGCAGTTACGGGGACAGATCATCAGCTTCACCCCTCCACTTT. This sequence encodes CASSYGDRSSASPLHF.

In this sample, this clone turned up once. The chain links TRBV27 to TRBJ1-1, with D maybe TRBD1 (6 bases). Trimming pared 0 bases from V and 4 bases from J, leaving 9 bases between. This CDR3 comprises 14 residues. CDR1 and CDR2 from the germline V gene are MNHEY and SMNVEV (reference sequence). CDR3 sequence (DNA): TGTGCCAGCAGTTTATCAGGGGGTGGCACTGAAGCTTTCTTT. This translates into CASSLSGGGTEAFF.

The genes are TRBV7-9 and TRBJ2-5; TRBD2 aligns across 8 bases. In germline, CDR1 is SEHNR, CDR2 FQNEAQ (reference sequence). CDR3 size: 17 residues. Trimming removed 5 bases from V and 4 bases from J; junction bases left unmatched: 15. Written as DNA, the CDR3 is TGTGCCAGCAGCCCGACTAGCGCTATAGTACTAAGAGAGACCCAGTACTTC. It yields the protein CASSPTSAIVLRETQYF.

The chain carries TRBV6-1 and TRBJ1-4, with 8 bases that match TRBD1. J was trimmed by 8 bases and V by 3 bases; bases with no gene match: 11. Germline V gives CDR1 MNHNS, CDR2 SASEGT. The CDR3 contains 16 residues. The chain's CDR3 is CASSDAGGRVREKLFF. CDR3 nucleotides: TGTGCCAGCAGTGACGCAGGGGGCAGGGTTCGGGAAAAACTGTTTTTT.

The J gene is TRBJ1-2, the V gene TRBV5-1; 7 bases match TRBD1. CDR3 size: 15 residues. Germline-derived CDR1 and CDR2 are SGHRS and YFSETQ. V trimming: 0 bases; J trimming: 0 bases; junction bases outside the gene matches: 2. In DNA form, the CDR3 reads TGCGCCAGCAGCTTGGAGCAGGGGGCTAACTATGGCTACACCTTC. Its translation: CASSLEQGANYGYTF.

This chain connects TRBV11-3 to TRBJ2-3, with D maybe TRBD2 (6 bases). The CDR3 contains 15 residues. Germline V gene data show CDR1 as SGHNT and CDR2 as YENEEA. V was cut by 5 bases and J by 0 bases, with 12 bases left in between. The CDR3 DNA reads as TGTGCCAGCAGCCCTACGGGGGTAAGCACAGATACGCAGTATTTT. Its protein is CASSPTGVSTDTQYF.

The chain carries TRBV5-1 and TRBJ2-3; TRBD2 is a possible D gene (6 bases). CDR1 is SGHRS and CDR2 is YFSETQ in the germline V gene. Trimming took off 0 bases at V and 2 bases at J, with 10 bases between the two ends. This CDR3 is built from 15 residues. In nucleotides, the CDR3 is TGCGCCAGCAGCTTGGGAAGCGGGTTCACAGATACGCAGTATTTT. This translates into CASSLGSGFTDTQYF.

The chain links TRBV5-1 to TRBJ2-7, with 7 nucleotides matching TRBD1. This CDR3 comprises 15 residues. Germline assignment: CDR1 SGHRS and CDR2 YFSETQ. V gave up 4 bases and J gave up 0 bases; unmatched junction bases: 7. Written as DNA, the CDR3 is TGCGCCAGCAGCAGGGCCGGGACAGCCTCCTACGAGCAGTACTTC. It translates to CASSRAGTASYEQYF.

This rearrangement joins TRBV7-2 to TRBJ2-5, with TRBD1 matching over 8 bases. Germline CDR1 reads SGHTA; CDR2 reads FQGNSA. The CDR3 contains 14 residues. V shed 3 bases and J 5 bases; nucleotides not matched to a gene: 5. CDR3 sequence: CASSFQGAWETQYF. The CDR3 nucleotides are TGTGCCAGCAGCTTCCAGGGGGCTTGGGAGACCCAGTACTTC.

The chain combines TRBV28 with TRBJ1-3; the D gene is possibly TRBD1 (6 bases). The CDR3 is 16 residues long. Germline CDR1 is MDHEN and CDR2 is SYDVKM. V was cut by 6 bases and J by 0 bases, with 15 bases left in between. CDR3 nucleotides: TGTGCCAGCAGGCCGCAGGGACACCTCTCTGGAAACACCATATATTTT. The encoded protein is CASRPQGHLSGNTIYF.

In this sample, this clone turned up once. The rearrangement links TRBV4-1 to TRBJ2-1, with 10 bases identical to TRBD2. The CDR3 extends over 18 amino acids. V shed 0 bases, J shed 0 bases, and the junction held 5 bases outside the gene matches. Germline values: CDR1 MGHRA, CDR2 YSYEKL. The CDR3, as DNA: TGCGCCAGCAGCCAAGATGGGCCTAGCGGGAGCTCCTACAATGAGCAGTTCTTC. This codes for CASSQDGPSGSSYNEQFF.

The chain links TRBV6-4 to TRBJ2-2; 12 bases line up with TRBD2. V shed 4 bases and J 4 bases; nucleotides not matched to a gene: 1. Germline assignment: CDR1 MRHNA and CDR2 SNTAGT. The CDR3 totals 15 residues. The CDR3 region has the DNA TGTGCCAGCAGTGCGACTAGCGGGAGCACCGGGGAGCTGTTTTTT. Amino acid sequence: CASSATSGSTGELFF.

This clone is a singleton in its sample. The chain employs TRBV7-2 and TRBJ1-6; the D is unclear. Germline lookup yields CDR1 SGHTA and CDR2 FQGNSA. Trimming took off 2 bases at V and 8 bases at J, with 4 bases between the two ends. The CDR3 consists of 12 residues. CDR3: CASSLFDSPLHF. CDR3 coding DNA: TGTGCCAGCAGCTTATTCGATTCACCCCTCCACTTT. Full variable domain (outside the CDR3, taken from reference TRBV7-2 and TRBJ1-6): GAGVSQSPSNKVTEKGKDVELRCDPISGHTALYWYRQSLGQGLEFLIYFQGNSAPDKSGLPSDRFSAERTGGSVSTLTIQRTQQEDSAVYLCASSLFDSPLHFGNGTRLTVT.

This clone was counted ten times or more. CDR3 nucleotides: TGTGCCAGCAGCTTTGAGGGAGCCAAAAACATTCAGTACTTC. It is translated as CASSFEGAKNIQYF. The V gene is TRBV11-2, the J gene TRBJ2-4, with a weak D call TRBD2 (5 bases). The V gene lost 3 bases and the J gene lost 0 bases, with 6 bases spanning the gap. The V gene's germline CDR1 is SGHAT and CDR2 FQNNGV. The CDR3 is made up of 14 amino acids.

The V gene is TRBV5-1, the J gene TRBJ2-2; TRBD2 matches at 9 bases. V lost 3 bases, J lost 5 bases, and 8 bases stayed unmatched. CDR3 length equals 16 residues. CDR1 SGHRS and CDR2 YFSETQ come from the germline V gene. Here the CDR3 reads CASSSPLAGATGELFF. Written as DNA, the CDR3 is TGCGCCAGCAGCTCGCCACTAGCGGGTGCGACCGGGGAGCTGTTTTTT.

This clone showed up just once. The chain uses TRBV18 and TRBJ2-7; the D is unclear. The V gene's germline CDR1 is KGHSH and CDR2 LQKENI. V lost 0 bases and J 4 bases, leaving 10 bases between the germline ends. This CDR3 comprises 14 residues. CDR3 protein: CASSPPVLTYEQYF. In nucleotides, the CDR3 is TGTGCCAGCTCACCACCGGTTTTAACATACGAGCAGTACTTC.

This chain uses TRBV5-1 with TRBJ1-4; tentative D call: TRBD1 (6 bases). The germline CDR1 and CDR2 sequences are SGHRS and YFSETQ. CDR3 size: 15 residues. The V end lost 1 base, the J end lost 0 bases, and 7 bases lay between the germline ends. As DNA, the CDR3 is TGCGCCAGCAGCTTGTCAGGGGCAACTAATGAAAAACTGTTTTTT. This translates into CASSLSGATNEKLFF.

J is TRBJ2-5 and V is TRBV2; 11 positions match TRBD2. The J segment lost 0 bases and the V segment lost 4 bases, leaving 4 bases of the junction unmatched. Germline loops: CDR1 SNHLY, CDR2 FYNNEI. The CDR3 is 16 amino acids. CDR3 nucleotide sequence: TGTGCCAGCAGTGGTAGCGGGAGGGCCAACCAAGAGACCCAGTACTTC. It is translated as CASSGSGRANQETQYF.

The rearrangement links TRBV25-1 to TRBJ2-1; 9 bases align to TRBD1. Per the germline V gene, CDR1 is MGHDK and CDR2 is SYGVNS. This CDR3 spans 16 amino acids. J lost 4 bases, V lost 4 bases, and 8 bases had no gene match. The CDR3 region is CASSAPGTGRYNEQFF. The CDR3 DNA reads TGTGCCAGCAGTGCGCCCGGGACAGGGCGATACAATGAGCAGTTCTTC.

The chain employs TRBV7-9 and TRBJ2-2; 7 nucleotides agree with TRBD1. The CDR3 is made up of 14 amino acids. After removal of 5 bases from V and 4 bases from J, the junction contained 4 bases not matched to a gene. In germline, CDR1 is SEHNR, CDR2 FQNEAQ (reference sequence). The CDR3: CASSRDSGTGELFF. CDR3 bases: TGTGCCAGCAGCCGGGACAGCGGCACCGGGGAGCTGTTTTTT. The full variable domain, its missing parts supplied by reference TRBV7-9 and TRBJ2-2, is DTGVSQNPRHKITKRGQNVTFRCDPISEHNRLYWYRQTLGQGPEFLTYFQNEAQLEKSRLLSDRFSAERPKGSFSTLEIQRTEQGDSAMYLCASSRDSGTGELFFGEGSRLTVL.

For the CDR3, the DNA is TGTGCCAGCAGCCCGTCAGATAATTCACCCCTCCACTTT. Its protein is CASSPSDNSPLHF. The genes are TRBV11-2 and TRBJ1-6, with no clear D. The CDR3 is made up of 13 amino acids. From germline, CDR1 is SGHAT and CDR2 FQNNGV. The V gene lost 5 bases and the J gene lost 5 bases, with 7 bases spanning the gap. The whole variable domain, remainder taken from reference TRBV11-2 and TRBJ1-6, is EAGVAQSPRYKIIEKRQSVAFWCNPISGHATLYWYQQILGQGPKLLIQFQNNGVVDDSQLPKDRFSAERLKGVDSTLKIQPAKLEDSAVYLCASSPSDNSPLHFGNGTRLTVT.

This chain connects TRBV5-1 to TRBJ2-2, with 12 bases identical to TRBD2. Germline V gives CDR1 SGHRS, CDR2 YFSETQ. The CDR3 loop spans 17 amino acids. V lost 2 bases, J lost 4 bases, and 6 bases stayed unmatched. CDR3 nucleotides: TGCGCCAGCAGCTTTAGACTAGCGGGAGTATCCACCGGGGAGCTGTTTTTT. Translating gives CASSFRLAGVSTGELFF.

The CDR3 coding sequence is TGTGCCAGCAGCTTAGCGCGTACGTGGACTCCGCCGGGCACAGATACGCAGTATTTT. It specifies CASSLARTWTPPGTDTQYF. The V gene is TRBV7-2, the J gene TRBJ2-3; the D gene is possibly TRBD2 (5 bases). The CDR3 is 19 residues long. Germline values: CDR1 SGHTA, CDR2 FQGNSA. The V gene lost 0 bases and the J gene lost 1 base, with 20 bases spanning the gap.

In its sample, this clone was seen once. The chain links TRBV14 to TRBJ1-3, with 9 bases that match TRBD1. Germline lookup yields CDR1 SGHDN and CDR2 FVKESK. After removal of 6 bases from V and 3 bases from J, the junction contained 3 bases not matched to a gene. The CDR3 has 14 residues. The chain's CDR3 is CASRPGQGGNTIYF. DNA of the CDR3: TGTGCCAGCAGACCGGGACAGGGTGGAAACACCATATATTTT.

The chain links TRBV27 to TRBJ2-7; 7 bases fit TRBD1. V shed 3 bases, J shed 0 bases, and the junction held 2 bases outside the gene matches. This CDR3 spans 14 amino acids. CDR1 MNHEY and CDR2 SMNVEV come from the germline V gene (reference sequence). In DNA form, the CDR3 reads TGTGCCAGCAGTTTCAGGGACAGCTCCTACGAGCAGTACTTC. Protein: CASSFRDSSYEQYF.

This clone appeared a single time. V is TRBV28 and J is TRBJ2-1, with 11 bases that match TRBD2. The J segment lost 8 bases and the V segment lost 3 bases, leaving 9 bases of the junction unmatched. The CDR3 has 16 residues. Germline V lookup: CDR1 MDHEN, CDR2 SYDVKM. Here the CDR3 reads CASSFGLAGGIDEQFF. CDR3 sequence (DNA): TGTGCCAGCAGTTTTGGATTAGCGGGAGGGATTGATGAGCAGTTCTTC.

This clone has just one count. V usage is TRBV5-4 and J usage is TRBJ2-5; possible D gene TRBD1, 7 bases. Germline assignment: CDR1 SGHNT and CDR2 YYREEE (reference sequence). V was trimmed by 4 bases and J by 7 bases, leaving 23 bases between them. CDR3 length: 16 amino acids. The CDR3 DNA sequence: TGTGCCAGCAGCCGCGGCGGGACAGCTACGTCGCGGACCCAGTACTTC. Its protein product is CASSRGGTATSRTQYF.